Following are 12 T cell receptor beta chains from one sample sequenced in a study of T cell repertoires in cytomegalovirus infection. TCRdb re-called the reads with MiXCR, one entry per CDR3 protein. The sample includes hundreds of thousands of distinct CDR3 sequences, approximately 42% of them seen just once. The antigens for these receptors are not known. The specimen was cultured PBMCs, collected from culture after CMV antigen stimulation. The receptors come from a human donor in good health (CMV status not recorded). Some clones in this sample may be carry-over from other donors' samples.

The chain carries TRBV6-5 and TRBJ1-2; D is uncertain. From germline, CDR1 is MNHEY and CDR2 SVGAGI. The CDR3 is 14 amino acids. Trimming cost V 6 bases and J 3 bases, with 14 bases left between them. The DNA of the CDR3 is TGTGCCAGCAGCCCTCGGGGTATTGACTATGGCTACACCTTC. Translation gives CASSPRGIDYGYTF.

CDR3 region: CASSIEGGTRGEFF. CDR3 nucleotide sequence: TGTGCCAGTAGTATAGAGGGTGGGACCCGAGGGGAGTTCTTC. The rearrangement joins TRBV19 to TRBJ2-1, with D possibly being TRBD1 or TRBD2 (5 bases each). This CDR3 spans 14 amino acids. Germline CDR1 and CDR2: LNHDA and SQIVND (reference sequence). V lost 0 bases and J lost 14, with 17 bases in between.

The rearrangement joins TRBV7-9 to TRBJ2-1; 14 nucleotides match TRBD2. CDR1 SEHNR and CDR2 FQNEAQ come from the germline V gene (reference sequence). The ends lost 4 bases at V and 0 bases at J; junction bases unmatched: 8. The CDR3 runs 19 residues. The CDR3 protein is CASSSGLAGGLSSYNEQFF. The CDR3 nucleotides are TGTGCCAGCAGCTCTGGACTAGCGGGAGGCCTCTCCTCCTACAATGAGCAGTTCTTC.

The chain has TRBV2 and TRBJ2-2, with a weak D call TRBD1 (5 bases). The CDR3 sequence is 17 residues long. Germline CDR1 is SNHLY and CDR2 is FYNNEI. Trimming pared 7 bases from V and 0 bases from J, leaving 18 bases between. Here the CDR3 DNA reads TGTGCCAGCACCCTCCCCCTACAGGTCCCGAACACCGGGGAGCTGTTTTTT. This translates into CASTLPLQVPNTGELFF.

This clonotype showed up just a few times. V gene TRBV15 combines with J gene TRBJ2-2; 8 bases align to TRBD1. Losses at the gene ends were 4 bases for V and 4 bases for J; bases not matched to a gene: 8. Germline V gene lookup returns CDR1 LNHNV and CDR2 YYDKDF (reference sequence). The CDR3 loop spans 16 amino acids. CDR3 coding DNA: TGTGCCACCAGCACCGGATCAGGGGGCGGCACCGGGGAGCTGTTTTTT. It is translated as CATSTGSGGGTGELFF.

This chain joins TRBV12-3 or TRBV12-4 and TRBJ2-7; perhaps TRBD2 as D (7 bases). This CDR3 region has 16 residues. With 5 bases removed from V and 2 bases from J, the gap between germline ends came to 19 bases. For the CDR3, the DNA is TGTGCCAGCAGTGGAAAAAGCGGGACATATCCCTACGAGCAGTACTTC. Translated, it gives CASSGKSGTYPYEQYF.

CDR3 nucleotide sequence: TGTGCCAGCAGTTACTCAGTAGGGCGTTCTGAAGCTTTCTTT. Translated, it gives CASSYSVGRSEAFF. The V call is TRBV6-6, the J call TRBJ1-1, with D hard to call. Per the germline V gene, CDR1 is MNHNY and CDR2 is SVGAGI (reference sequence). Trimming shortened V by 0 bases and J by 6 bases, and 11 bases separated the two germline ends. The CDR3 has 14 residues.

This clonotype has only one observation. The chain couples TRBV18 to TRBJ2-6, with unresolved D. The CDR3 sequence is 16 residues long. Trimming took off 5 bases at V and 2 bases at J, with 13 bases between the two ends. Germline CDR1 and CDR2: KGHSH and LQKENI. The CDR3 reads CASSKASAAGANVLTF. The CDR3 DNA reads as TGTGCCAGCTCAAAAGCATCGGCGGCTGGGGCCAACGTCCTGACTTTC.

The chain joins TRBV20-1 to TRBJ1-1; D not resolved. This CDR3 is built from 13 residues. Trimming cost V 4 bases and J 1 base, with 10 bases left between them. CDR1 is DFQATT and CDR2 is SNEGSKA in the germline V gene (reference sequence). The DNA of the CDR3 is TGCAGTGCTAACGGCCGGACGAACACTGAAGCTTTCTTT. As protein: CSANGRTNTEAFF.

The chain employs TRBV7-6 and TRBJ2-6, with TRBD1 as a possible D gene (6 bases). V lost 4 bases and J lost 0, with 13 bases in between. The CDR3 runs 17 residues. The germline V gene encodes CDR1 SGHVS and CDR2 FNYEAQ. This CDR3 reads CASSSRDKHSGANVLTF. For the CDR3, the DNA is TGTGCCAGCAGCTCCCGGGACAAACACTCTGGGGCCAACGTCCTGACTTTC.

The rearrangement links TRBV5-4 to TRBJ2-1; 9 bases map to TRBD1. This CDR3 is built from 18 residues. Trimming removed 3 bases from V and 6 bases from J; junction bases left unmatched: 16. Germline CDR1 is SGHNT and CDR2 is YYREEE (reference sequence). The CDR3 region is CASSSLISRDRVFNEQFF. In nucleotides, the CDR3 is TGTGCCAGCAGCTCTCTTATCTCCCGGGACAGGGTTTTCAATGAGCAGTTCTTC. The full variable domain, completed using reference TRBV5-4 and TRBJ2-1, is ETGVTQSPTHLIKTRGQQVTLRCSSQSGHNTVSWYQQALGQGPQFIFQYYREEENGRGNFPPRFSGLQFPNYSSELNVNALELDDSALYLCASSSLISRDRVFNEQFFGPGTRLTVL.

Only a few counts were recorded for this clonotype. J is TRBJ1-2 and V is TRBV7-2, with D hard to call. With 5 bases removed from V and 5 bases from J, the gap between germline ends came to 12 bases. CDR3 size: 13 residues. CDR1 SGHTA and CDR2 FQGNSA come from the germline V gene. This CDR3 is CASSAGLEYGYTF. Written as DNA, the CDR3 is TGTGCCAGCAGCGCCGGTCTGGAGTATGGCTACACCTTC.